The 18 T cell receptor beta chains reported below all come from one sample, sequenced in a study of shared clonotypes between healthy human individuals. Assay used: immunoSEQ multiplex PCR; TCRdb lists only in-frame clones, some missing. The repertoire has some 500,000 clones, 90% to 97% of them found once; the top ten carry about 0.06%. Sequenced input: naive CD4+ T cells sorted from blood. Subset of the sample: CD45RA+ positively selected. The receptors were gathered from a woman aged 25 to 39 in good health.

This rearrangement joins TRBV19 to TRBJ1-4; 9 bases align to TRBD1. This CDR3 contains 17 residues. V was pared by 6 bases and J by 8 bases, with 16 bases of the junction left unmatched. Germline V gene data show CDR1 as LNHDA and CDR2 as SQIVND (reference sequence). The CDR3 loop is CASSHGTGKGVGEKLFF. The CDR3, as DNA: TGTGCCAGTAGCCACGGGACAGGGAAGGGTGTAGGCGAAAAACTGTTTTTT.

This sequence joins TRBV5-1 and TRBJ2-7; D is ambiguous. Trimming left V 0 bases short and J 0 bases short, with 10 bases between. Germline V gene lookup returns CDR1 SGHRS and CDR2 YFSETQ. This CDR3 is built from 15 residues. The CDR3 bases are TGCGCCAGCAGCTTGGAGGCTGCTAGCTCCTACGAGCAGTACTTC. Translating gives CASSLEAASSYEQYF.

The chain joins TRBV18 to TRBJ2-7, with D tentatively TRBD1 (6 bases). CDR1 and CDR2 from the germline V gene are KGHSH and LQKENI. The V end lost 0 bases, the J end lost 3 bases, and 12 bases lay between the germline ends. This CDR3 spans 15 amino acids. DNA for the CDR3: TGTGCCAGCTCACCACCGGGGACAAGACGCTACGAGCAGTACTTC. It encodes CASSPPGTRRYEQYF.

This chain uses TRBV30 with TRBJ2-5; D gene ambiguous. Trimming shortened V by 0 bases and J by 3 bases, and 8 bases separated the two germline ends. CDR1 and CDR2 from the germline V gene are GTSNPN and SVGIG (reference sequence). The CDR3 is made up of 13 amino acids. The CDR3 protein is CAWSVLGKETQYF. The CDR3 DNA is TGTGCCTGGAGTGTACTCGGAAAAGAGACCCAGTACTTC.

This clone has just one count. The V and J genes are TRBV5-1 and TRBJ2-4, with TRBD1 as a possible D gene (5 bases). Germline loops: CDR1 SGHRS, CDR2 YFSETQ. V was trimmed by 1 base and J by 5 bases, leaving 16 bases between them. The CDR3 sequence is 16 residues long. CDR3 DNA: TGCGCCAGCAGCTTGAGGAATGTGGGGCGCGAAAACATTCAGTACTTC. This encodes CASSLRNVGRENIQYF.

A word on this clone: A junction boundary mismatches the germline segment, possibly from a read error. In DNA form, the CDR3 reads TGTGCCAGCAGCTTCTGGAGGGACCCCTTCTTC. Translated: CASSFWRDPFF. The rearrangement links TRBV7-2 to TRBJ2-7; weak D call: TRBD2 (6 bases). CDR1 is SGHTA, CDR2 FQGNSA, per germline. This CDR3 has 11 amino acids. The entire variable domain, with the rest obtained from reference TRBV7-2 and TRBJ2-7, is as follows: GAGVSQSPSNKVTEKGKDVELRCDPISGHTALYWYRQSLGQGLEFLIYFQGNSAPDKSGLPSDRFSAERTGGSVSTLTIQRTQQEDSAVYLCASSFWRDPFFGPGTRLTVT.

The chain carries TRBV7-9 and TRBJ2-7; 7 nucleotides match TRBD1. V was clipped by 5 bases and J by 7 bases; unmatched bases: 11. The CDR3 totals 14 residues. Germline CDR1 SEHNR, CDR2 FQNEAQ (reference sequence). CDR3 bases: TGTGCCAGCAGCCTCGGCCAGGGGGTAGGGGAGCAGTACTTC. This sequence encodes CASSLGQGVGEQYF.

In DNA, the CDR3 is TGCAGCGGGTGGCCAACCGGGGGCACTGAAGCTTTCTTT. Protein: CSGWPTGGTEAFF. V gene TRBV29-1 combines with J gene TRBJ1-1; possibly TRBD1 for D (5 bases). V was clipped by 7 bases and J by 4 bases, with 16 bases between them. The CDR3 covers 13 residues. CDR1 and CDR2 from the germline V gene are SQVTM and ANQGSEA.

V usage is TRBV30 and J usage is TRBJ1-5, with TRBD1 matching over 7 bases. Germline trimming cut 2 bases from V and 2 bases from J; bases unmatched to any gene: 3. Looked up from germline, CDR1 is GTSNPN and CDR2 is SVGIG (reference sequence). The CDR3 sequence is 14 residues long. This CDR3 is CAWSPGTGNQPQHF. The CDR3 nucleotides read TGTGCCTGGAGTCCCGGGACAGGCAATCAGCCCCAGCATTTT. Based on the CDR3 plus reference TRBV30 and TRBJ1-5, the full variable domain is SQTIHQWPATLVQPVGSPLSLECTVEGTSNPNLYWYRQAAGRGLQLLFYSVGIGQISSEVPQNLSASRPQDRQFILSSKKLLLSDSGFYLCAWSPGTGNQPQHFGDGTRLSIL.

The J gene is TRBJ1-1, the V gene TRBV7-9; no clear D gene. The V end was cut by 3 bases, the J end by 0 bases, with 8 bases between. Germline CDR1 is SEHNR and CDR2 is FQNEAQ (reference sequence). The CDR3 sequence is 14 residues long. CDR3 nucleotide sequence: TGTGCCAGCAGCTTTGTAGGGATGAACACTGAAGCTTTCTTT. This encodes CASSFVGMNTEAFF.

V is TRBV11-2 and J is TRBJ2-7; 8 nucleotides agree with TRBD1. Germline CDR1 reads SGHAT; CDR2 reads FQNNGV. The CDR3 has 16 amino acids. V dropped 5 bases and J dropped 2; count of bases not matched to a gene: 11. The CDR3 reads CASSLIQGAPPYEQYF. CDR3 sequence (DNA): TGTGCCAGCAGCCTCATCCAGGGGGCCCCCCCCTACGAGCAGTACTTC.

This sequence joins TRBV5-1 and TRBJ2-5; D is possibly TRBD2 (7 bases). Germline V gene data show CDR1 as SGHRS and CDR2 as YFSETQ. This CDR3 region has 17 residues. The V end was cut by 1 base, the J end by 5 bases, with 21 bases between. CDR3 coding DNA: TGCGCCAGCAGCTTGTCACCCGTACGGGGGGCTTGGGAGACCCAGTACTTC. Translating it yields CASSLSPVRGAWETQYF. The whole variable domain, filled in from reference TRBV5-1 and TRBJ2-5, reads KAGVTQTPRYLIKTRGQQVTLSCSPISGHRSVSWYQQTPGQGLQFLFEYFSETQRNKGNFPGRFSGRQFSNSRSEMNVSTLELGDSALYLCASSLSPVRGAWETQYFGPGTRLLVL.

The rearrangement links TRBV25-1 to TRBJ2-7, with D uncertain. The CDR3 contains 12 residues. In germline, CDR1 is MGHDK, CDR2 SYGVNS. The V and J ends lost 3 bases and 3 bases respectively, with 6 bases between them. The CDR3 DNA sequence: TGTGCCAGCAGTGACACTTACTACGAGCAGTACTTC. Amino acid sequence: CASSDTYYEQYF.

The gene calls are TRBV28 and TRBJ1-2; 7 nucleotides match TRBD1. Germline values: CDR1 MDHEN, CDR2 SYDVKM. This CDR3 contains 14 residues. Germline trimming cut 3 bases from V and 5 bases from J; bases unmatched to any gene: 6. The CDR3 nucleotides read TGTGCCAGCAGTTTGGGGAGGACAGGATATGGCTACACCTTC. Translating it yields CASSLGRTGYGYTF.

As to this clone: Other DNA sequences within the sample encode an identical CDR3. The J gene is TRBJ2-6, the V gene TRBV28; no definite D call. V gave up 5 bases and J gave up 0 bases, with 8 bases separating them. CDR1 and CDR2 from the germline V gene are MDHEN and SYDVKM. The CDR3 totals 15 residues. CDR3 nucleotide sequence: TGTGCCAGCAGTCCGTCTGGCTCTGGGGCCAACGTCCTGACTTTC. Translation: CASSPSGSGANVLTF.

This sequence joins TRBV10-2 and TRBJ2-3, with 10 bases matching TRBD2. The CDR3 contains 15 residues. Per the germline V gene, CDR1 is WSHSY and CDR2 is SAAADI. V shed 4 bases, J shed 1 base, and the junction held 2 bases outside the gene matches. CDR3: CASSAGLAGTDTQYF. The DNA of the CDR3 is TGCGCCAGCAGTGCAGGACTAGCGGGCACAGATACGCAGTATTTT.

The chain links TRBV6-1 to TRBJ1-5; D gene ambiguous. Germline V gene data show CDR1 as MNHNS and CDR2 as SASEGT. V dropped 4 bases and J dropped 5 bases, with 6 bases sitting between them. The CDR3 loop spans 12 amino acids. The CDR3 sequence is CASSVTDQPQHF. The CDR3 nucleotides read TGTGCCAGCAGTGTAACAGATCAGCCCCAGCATTTT.

The chain employs TRBV5-6 and TRBJ1-1, with 7 bases aligning to TRBD1. With 0 bases clipped from V and 2 bases from J, the junction kept 4 bases outside the gene matches. The CDR3 is 15 residues long. CDR1 SGHDT and CDR2 YYEEEE come from the germline V gene. CDR3 amino acids: CASSLGPGGNTEAFF. CDR3 DNA: TGTGCCAGCAGCTTGGGTCCAGGGGGAAACACTGAAGCTTTCTTT.